The 24 T cell receptor beta chains presented below share a single source sample, sequenced in a study of STAT5B mutations in CD4+ large granular lymphocyte leukemia. The table came from immunoSEQ multiplex PCR; TCRdb's copy has only in-frame clones and leaves some out. The table has approximately 40,000 clones, 70% to 85% seen once. The sequencing sample was made of CD4+ T cells from blood buffy coats. The receptor set was obtained from a human donor in good health.

In its sample, this clone was seen a few times. The chain employs TRBV11-2 and TRBJ1-2; TRBD1 agrees at 9 bases. The V gene's germline CDR1 is SGHAT and CDR2 FQNNGV. The CDR3 extends over 14 amino acids. Trimming cost V 7 bases and J 6 bases; bases outside gene matches: 9. The CDR3 region has the DNA TGTGCCAGCACCGTCCGGACAGGGGTTGATGGCTACACCTTC. Protein sequence: CASTVRTGVDGYTF.

The J gene is TRBJ2-7, the V gene TRBV14, with no clear D. CDR3 length equals 14 residues. CDR1 is SGHDN and CDR2 is FVKESK in the germline V gene. Trimming removed 8 bases from V and 4 bases from J, with 18 bases in between. CDR3 nucleotide sequence: TGTGCCAGCTCCCCTCCAACGGTACTATACGAGCAGTACTTC. Its protein product is CASSPPTVLYEQYF. Full variable domain (missing parts from reference TRBV14 and TRBJ2-7): EAGVTQFPSHSVIEKGQTVTLRCDPISGHDNLYWYRRVMGKEIKFLLHFVKESKQDESGMPNNRFLAERTGGTYSTLKVQPAELEDSGVYFCASSPPTVLYEQYFGPGTRLTVT.

The chain joins TRBV27 to TRBJ2-6; D is undetermined. From germline, CDR1 is MNHEY and CDR2 SMNVEV (reference sequence). The V end was cut by 1 base, the J end by 0 bases, with 4 bases between. CDR3 length equals 15 residues. Here the CDR3 DNA reads TGTGCCAGCAGTTTATGGGGCTCTGGGGCCAACGTCCTGACTTTC. It codes for CASSLWGSGANVLTF.

In this sample, this clone turned up once. The CDR3 sequence is CASSVRGDPTNEKLFF. The CDR3 bases are TGTGCCAGCAGCGTCCGGGGGGATCCAACTAATGAAAAACTGTTTTTT. V gene TRBV9 combines with J gene TRBJ1-4; a possible D gene is TRBD1 (5 bases). V lost 2 bases, J lost 0 bases, and 11 bases lay in between. Germline assignment: CDR1 SGDLS and CDR2 YYNGEE. CDR3 length: 16 amino acids. The complete variable domain, with remaining parts taken from reference TRBV9 and TRBJ1-4, reads DSGVTQTPKHLITATGQRVTLRCSPRSGDLSVYWYQQSLDQGLQFLIQYYNGEERAKGNILERFSAQQFPDLHSELNLSSLELGDSALYFCASSVRGDPTNEKLFFGSGTQLSVL.

V gene TRBV11-2 combines with J gene TRBJ2-1; D may be TRBD2 (6 bases). Trimming cost V 3 bases and J 7 bases, with 28 bases left between them. The germline gives CDR1 SGHAT, CDR2 FQNNGV. The CDR3 has 19 amino acids. CDR3 DNA: TGTGCCAGCAGCTTCCTAGGTTTGGGACTTCCCATGGCGGGAAATGAGCAGTTCTTC. Its translation is CASSFLGLGLPMAGNEQFF.

The chain carries TRBV2 and TRBJ2-5, with 7 bases aligning to TRBD1. V trimming: 6 bases; J trimming: 3 bases; junction bases outside the gene matches: 4. The CDR3 runs to 13 residues. The V gene's germline CDR1 is SNHLY and CDR2 FYNNEI. The CDR3 DNA is TGTGCCAGCAGAATAGACAGGGAAGAGACCCAGTACTTC. This sequence encodes CASRIDREETQYF. Supplemented by reference TRBV2 and TRBJ2-5, the full variable domain reads EPEVTQTPSHQVTQMGQEVILRCVPISNHLYFYWYRQILGQKVEFLVSFYNNEISEKSEIFDDQFSVERPDGSNFTLKIRSTKLEDSAMYFCASRIDREETQYFGPGTRLLVL.

The sample holds a few counts of this clone. The chain carries TRBV6-5 and TRBJ1-2; 7 bases line up with TRBD1. After removal of 7 bases from V and 7 bases from J, the junction contained 6 bases not matched to a gene. The CDR3 covers 12 residues. Per the germline V gene, CDR1 is MNHEY and CDR2 is SVGAGI. The CDR3: CASTDRVVGYTF. The CDR3, as DNA: TGTGCCAGCACCGACAGGGTTGTTGGCTACACCTTC.

The genes are TRBV5-8 and TRBJ1-1; D unresolved. Germline values: CDR1 SGHTS, CDR2 YDEGEE. This CDR3 contains 12 residues. V was trimmed by 4 bases and J by 6 bases, leaving 10 bases between them. For the CDR3, the DNA is TGTGCCAGCAGCAAAGGGAGCGCTGAAGCTTTCTTT. Translated, it gives CASSKGSAEAFF. Drawing the rest from reference TRBV5-8 and TRBJ1-1, the complete variable domain is EAGVTQSPTHLIKTRGQQATLRCSPISGHTSVYWYQQALGLGLQFLLWYDEGEERNRGNFPPRFSGRQFPNYSSELNVNALELEDSALYLCASSKGSAEAFFGQGTRLTVV.

The CDR3 nucleotides read TGTGCCAGCAGCTTAGTGGCAGGGGGCGGTCAGCCCCAGCATTTT. This sequence encodes CASSLVAGGGQPQHF. The chain is built from TRBV7-2 and TRBJ1-5; TRBD1 agrees at 8 bases. Per the germline V gene, CDR1 is SGHTA and CDR2 is FQGNSA. V shed 1 base, J shed 6 bases, and the junction held 5 bases outside the gene matches. The CDR3 has 15 residues.

The CDR3 sequence is CASSQDLKTDTQYF. CDR3 nucleotides: TGTGCCAGCAGCCAAGACCTGAAGACAGATACGCAGTATTTT. V usage is TRBV4-2 and J usage is TRBJ2-3; unclear D gene. The CDR3 covers 14 residues. The germline gives CDR1 LGHNA, CDR2 YNFKEQ. V dropped 0 bases and J dropped 3 bases, with 7 bases sitting between them.

This clone occurred once. This chain links TRBV7-8 with TRBJ2-3; the match to TRBD2 covers 12 bases. The junction had 6 bases not matched to a gene; V was cut back by 5 bases and J by 3 bases. In germline, CDR1 is SGHVS, CDR2 FQNEAQ. This CDR3 has 16 amino acids. CDR3 DNA sequence: TGTGCCAGCAGCCGAAGGACTAGCGGGGAGACAGATACGCAGTATTTT. This sequence encodes CASSRRTSGETDTQYF.

The chain couples TRBV9 to TRBJ2-5, with 7 bases lining up with TRBD2. J was trimmed by 4 bases and V by 0 bases; bases with no gene match: 6. CDR1 is SGDLS, CDR2 YYNGEE, per germline. The CDR3 length is 15 residues. CDR3 DNA sequence: TGTGCCAGCAGCGTAGATGCGGGGGTAAGAGAGACCCAGTACTTC. Protein: CASSVDAGVRETQYF.

About this clone: At one end the junction does not follow the germline gene, possibly because of a read error. The V call is TRBV2, the J call TRBJ1-4, with TRBD1 matching 7 bases. The CDR3 consists of 15 residues. Germline V gene lookup returns CDR1 SNHLY and CDR2 FYNNEI. The CDR3 DNA sequence: TGTGCCAGCAGGGAAGGGGGCTTTAATAATGAAAAACTGTTTTTT. Protein product: CASREGGFNNEKLFF.

The chain couples TRBV19 to TRBJ2-1, with 9 bases identical to TRBD1. With 2 bases clipped from V and 7 bases from J, the junction kept 9 bases outside the gene matches. CDR1 and CDR2 (germline): LNHDA, SQIVND (reference sequence). CDR3 length: 16 residues. The CDR3 protein is CASSINRDRVGNEQFF. In DNA, the CDR3 is TGTGCCAGTAGTATAAACCGGGACAGGGTTGGGAATGAGCAGTTCTTC.

J is TRBJ1-4 and V is TRBV6-5; the D is unclear. CDR3 length equals 16 residues. The germline gives CDR1 MNHEY, CDR2 SVGAGI. V was pared by 0 bases and J by 5 bases, with 13 bases between. Here the CDR3 reads CASSYSIWAANEKLFF. The CDR3, as DNA: TGTGCCAGCAGTTACTCGATATGGGCAGCAAATGAAAAACTGTTTTTT.

The chain has TRBV5-1 and TRBJ2-2; no clear D gene. V lost 7 bases to trimming and J lost 2 bases, with 21 bases between them. CDR1 and CDR2 (germline): SGHRS, YFSETQ. The CDR3 runs 17 residues. The CDR3 nucleotides are TGCGCCAGCTCTTATCGGCAGGACCTTTCTAACACCGGGGAGCTGTTTTTT. The encoded protein is CASSYRQDLSNTGELFF.

The gene calls are TRBV21-1 and TRBJ1-3. TRBV21-1 is an annotated pseudogene. CDR3 length: 14 amino acids. For the CDR3, the DNA is TGTGCCAGCAGCAAGGAGGGGGCTGGAAACACCATATATTTT. Residues: CASSKEGAGNTIYF.

Only one count was recorded for this clone. In DNA form, the CDR3 reads TGCAGCGTTGAAGATCCAGGGGGATTGAACACTGAAGCTTTCTTT. Residues: CSVEDPGGLNTEAFF. This chain uses TRBV29-1 with TRBJ1-1, with 7 bases that match TRBD1. Per the germline V gene, CDR1 is SQVTM and CDR2 is ANQGSEA. This CDR3 region has 15 residues. V gave up 0 bases and J gave up 0 bases; unmatched junction bases: 4.

The genes are TRBV19 and TRBJ1-5, with TRBD1 matching 10 bases. CDR1 LNHDA and CDR2 SQIVND come from the germline V gene (reference sequence). There are 16 residues in the CDR3. Trimming took 7 bases from V and 6 from J; bases not matched to a gene: 12. This CDR3 is CASNLSGTGVGQPQHF. The CDR3 DNA is TGTGCCAGTAACCTTTCCGGGACAGGGGTGGGTCAGCCCCAGCATTTT.

CDR3: CASSQRGGTGVDEQYF. The CDR3 nucleotides read TGCGCCAGCAGCCAGAGGGGGGGGACTGGGGTGGACGAGCAGTACTTC. The V call is TRBV4-1, the J call TRBJ2-7; D is perhaps TRBD2 (7 bases). Germline V lookup: CDR1 MGHRA, CDR2 YSYEKL. Trimming removed 3 bases at V and 5 bases at J, with 20 bases between. The CDR3 loop spans 16 amino acids.

This sequence joins TRBV19 and TRBJ2-1; D ambiguous. Germline V gene data show CDR1 as LNHDA and CDR2 as SQIVND (reference sequence). The CDR3 contains 13 residues. V lost 6 bases and J 1 base, leaving 7 bases between the germline ends. This chain's CDR3 is CASRFGSYNEQFF. In nucleotides, the CDR3 is TGTGCCAGTAGATTCGGGTCCTACAATGAGCAGTTCTTC.

This chain connects TRBV5-6 to TRBJ2-7; D may match TRBD1 or TRBD2 (6 bases each). CDR1 and CDR2 from the germline V gene are SGHDT and YYEEEE. The length of the CDR3 is 17 residues. V was shortened by 1 base and J by 6 bases, with 23 bases between the two germline ends. CDR3 DNA: TGTGCCAGCAGCTTGACAAGGCTCGGGACACGGGGGTCCGAGCAGTACTTC. Amino acid sequence: CASSLTRLGTRGSEQYF.

The V call is TRBV18, the J call TRBJ1-2; the D is unclear. From germline, CDR1 is KGHSH and CDR2 LQKENI. The CDR3 length is 16 residues. The V end was cut by 6 bases, the J end by 3 bases, with 20 bases between. The CDR3 sequence is CASSHNDGRTYYGYTF. As DNA, the CDR3 is TGTGCCAGCTCCCATAATGATGGGCGTACGTACTATGGCTACACCTTC.

This clone was seen only once. In DNA form, the CDR3 reads TGTGCCAGCAGTGGCGGCCCCGGGACAGGGAGGATGAATGAGCAGTTCTTC. Translating it yields CASSGGPGTGRMNEQFF. The chain couples TRBV28 to TRBJ2-1, with 9 bases identical to TRBD1. The CDR3 runs 17 residues. The germline CDR1 and CDR2 sequences are MDHEN and SYDVKM. After removal of 5 bases from V and 7 bases from J, the junction contained 15 bases not matched to a gene. Full variable domain (rest looked up from reference TRBV28 and TRBJ2-1): DVKVTQSSRYLVKRTGEKVFLECVQDMDHENMFWYRQDPGLGLRLIYFSYDVKMKEKGDIPEGYSVSREKKERFSLILESASTNQTSMYLCASSGGPGTGRMNEQFFGPGTRLTVL.